Listed below are T cell receptor beta chains from one sample, sequenced in a study of OX40 agonist ivuxolimab in advanced cancers. Method: immunoSEQ multiplex PCR; TCRdb's copy keeps in-frame clones and lacks some. The repertoire holds fewer than 85,000 clones, with roughly 90% as singletons. Here the sequenced sample was CD4+ or CD8+ T cells sorted from blood, taken in a trial of the OX40 agonist ivuxolimab. These receptors all stem from an adult with an advanced solid tumor such as melanoma, head and neck, liver or kidney cancer. The CDR3 runs from the conserved cysteine through the conserved F or W. A D gene is named only where the DNA matches it firmly. Clone size, where shown, is once, few, many, or a class for clones that have expanded.

j_call	d_call	v_call	clone_size	cdr3_aa	cdr3_nt
TRBJ2-1	TRBD1	TRBV19	-	CASSIQLGTGFWYEQFF	TGTGCCAGTAGTATTCAGCTCGGGACAGGGTTTTGGTATGAGCAGTTCTTC
TRBJ2-7	-	TRBV14	-	CASSQGSVWGGEQYF	TGTGCCAGCAGCCAAGGGTCGGTTTGGGGCGGCGAGCAGTACTTC
TRBJ2-5	TRBD2	TRBV15	-	CATSSRLAGQETQYF	TGTGCCACCAGCAGTAGGCTAGCGGGACAAGAGACCCAGTACTTC
TRBJ1-4	-	TRBV5-6	-	CASSFRENEKLFF	TGTGCCAGCAGCTTTCGGGAAAATGAAAAACTGTTTTTT
TRBJ2-1	-	TRBV11-1	-	CASSFRRRDTYNEQFF	TGTGCCAGCAGCTTCCGTCGTAGGGACACCTACAATGAGCAGTTCTTC
TRBJ1-5	-	TRBV7-2	-	CASKADSNQPQHF	TGTGCCAGCAAGGCGGATAGCAATCAGCCCCAGCATTTT
TRBJ2-7	TRBD2	TRBV5-4	-	CASSLALISGGRGEQYF	TGTGCCAGCAGCTTGGCCTTAATTAGCGGGGGCCGGGGGGAGCAGTACTTC
TRBJ1-1	TRBD1	TRBV7-3	-	CASSLSGQGPAFF	TGTGCCAGCAGCTTATCTGGACAGGGACCCGCTTTCTTT
TRBJ1-2	-	TRBV6-5	-	CASSYDGGSGPGYTF	TGTGCCAGCAGTTATGATGGAGGGTCGGGGCCCGGCTACACCTTC
TRBJ2-7	-	TRBV15	-	CATSRDSSYEQYF	TGTGCCACCAGCAGGGACAGCTCCTACGAGCAGTACTTC
TRBJ1-2	-	TRBV19	-	CASSQVASYGYTF	TGTGCCAGTAGTCAGGTGGCCAGCTATGGCTACACCTTC
TRBJ1-3	-	TRBV30	-	CAWSGTGNTIYF	TGTGCCTGGAGTGGGACTGGAAACACCATATATTTT
TRBJ2-2	-	TRBV5-1	-	CASSLNTGELFF	TGCGCCAGCAGCCTGAACACCGGGGAGCTGTTTTTT
TRBJ2-3	TRBD1	TRBV19	few	CASSEDRGLYTDTQYF	TGTGCCAGTAGTGAAGACAGGGGGTTATACACAGATACGCAGTATTTT
TRBJ1-1	-	TRBV5-1	-	CASSSSGTTEAFF	TGCGCCAGCAGCTCGTCGGGTACGACTGAAGCTTTCTTT
TRBJ1-3	-	TRBV18	-	CASSPKNSGNTIYF	TGTGCCAGCTCACCAAAAAACTCTGGAAACACCATATATTTT
TRBJ1-1	TRBD1	TRBV7-8	-	CASSTGTGGGTEAFF	TGTGCCAGCAGCACCGGGACAGGGGGTGGCACTGAAGCTTTCTTT
TRBJ2-3	TRBD1	TRBV10-3	-	CAVRLGGQANTDTQYF	TGTGCCGTCAGGTTGGGGGGACAGGCCAACACAGATACGCAGTATTTT
TRBJ1-4	TRBD1	TRBV2	-	CASSVTGVTNEKLFF	TGTGCCAGCAGTGTGACAGGGGTGACTAATGAAAAACTGTTTTTT
TRBJ1-2	-	TRBV7-9	-	CASSSGSNYGYTF	TGTGCCAGCAGCTCAGGGAGTAACTATGGCTACACCTTC
TRBJ2-7	TRBD1	TRBV11-2	-	CASSSSKRGLNEQYF	TGTGCCAGCAGCTCCTCTAAGAGGGGGCTTAACGAGCAGTACTTC
TRBJ1-1	-	TRBV18	-	CASSPERSGVNTEAFF	TGTGCCAGCTCACCAGAAAGATCAGGGGTGAACACTGAAGCTTTCTTT
TRBJ2-5	-	TRBV7-7	-	CASSPGHWGETQYF	TGTGCTAGCAGTCCGGGACATTGGGGGGAGACCCAGTACTTC
TRBJ1-2	TRBD1	TRBV28	-	CASSQDRGIYGYTF	TGTGCCAGCAGTCAGGACAGGGGGATCTATGGCTACACCTTC
TRBJ2-1	-	TRBV7-2	-	CASSYGLNEQFF	TGTGCCAGCAGCTACGGCCTGAATGAGCAGTTCTTC
TRBJ1-5	-	TRBV28	-	CASSLTYSNQPQHF	TGTGCCAGCAGTTTGACATATAGCAATCAGCCCCAGCATTTT
TRBJ2-7	-	TRBV5-6	-	CASSRGTAYEQYF	TGTGCCAGCAGCCGCGGGACGGCCTACGAGCAGTACTTC
TRBJ2-2	-	TRBV7-8	-	CASAASRVSGELFF	TGTGCCAGCGCAGCGAGCAGGGTGTCCGGGGAGCTGTTTTTT
TRBJ2-7	TRBD1	TRBV7-9	few	CASRKGQNSYEQYF	TGTGCCAGCAGGAAGGGACAGAACTCCTACGAGCAGTACTTC
TRBJ2-1	-	TRBV5-1	-	CASELGTQYNEQFF	TGCGCCAGCGAACTTGGGACGCAATACAATGAGCAGTTCTTC
TRBJ1-4	-	TRBV19	once	CASTPGVTRGEKLFF	TGTGCCAGTACCCCCGGGGTGACAAGAGGCGAAAAACTGTTTTTT
TRBJ2-7	-	TRBV9	-	CASSVAPLREQYF	TGTGCCAGCAGCGTAGCTCCGCTCCGCGAGCAGTACTTC
TRBJ2-3	TRBD2	TRBV11-3	-	CASSLGGLAGDTQYF	TGTGCCAGCAGCTTAGGGGGACTAGCGGGAGATACGCAGTATTTT
TRBJ1-1	TRBD1	TRBV6-1	-	CASTTGEGTEAFF	TGTGCCAGTACAACAGGGGAGGGCACTGAAGCTTTCTTT
TRBJ2-3	TRBD2	TRBV10-2	-	CASSPQVRTSGSSTQYF	TGCGCCAGCAGTCCTCAAGTTAGGACTAGCGGGAGTTCTACGCAGTATTTT
TRBJ2-1	-	TRBV6-6	-	CASSRGSYNEQFF	TGTGCCAGCAGCCGGGGTTCCTACAATGAGCAGTTCTTC
TRBJ2-1	-	TRBV20-1	-	CSASQLNEQFF	TGCAGTGCTTCACAGCTGAATGAGCAGTTCTTC
TRBJ2-7	-	TRBV28	-	CASISPTGGRYEQYF	TGTGCCAGCATCTCCCCCACGGGGGGCCGCTACGAGCAGTACTTC
TRBJ1-6	-	TRBV30	-	CAWSVPAINHNSPLHF	TGTGCCTGGAGTGTACCCGCTATCAACCATAATTCACCCCTCCACTTT
TRBJ2-1	TRBD2	TRBV2	-	CASSELIRTSGRRNEQFF	TGTGCCAGCAGTGAGCTAATCCGGACTAGCGGGAGGCGGAATGAGCAGTTCTTC
TRBJ1-3	-	TRBV7-6	-	CASSLAAQYSGNTIYF	TGTGCCAGCAGCTTAGCGGCACAGTACTCTGGAAACACCATATATTTT
TRBJ2-5	-	TRBV4-1	-	CASSRYGSSSGREETQYF	TGCGCCAGCAGCCGCTACGGTTCAAGCTCGGGGCGGGAAGAGACCCAGTACTTC
TRBJ2-3	-	TRBV5-1	-	CASSPPQVGLADTQYF	TGCGCCAGCAGCCCCCCTCAAGTGGGACTTGCAGATACGCAGTATTTT
TRBJ2-5	TRBD1	TRBV7-8	-	CASSAGTDQETQYF	TGTGCCAGCAGCGCAGGGACAGACCAAGAGACCCAGTACTTC
TRBJ1-1	-	TRBV18	-	CASSYGMNTEAFF	TGTGCCAGCTCATACGGGATGAACACTGAAGCTTTCTTT
TRBJ1-5	-	TRBV5-6	-	CASSLAQGPRQPQHF	TGTGCCAGCAGCTTGGCTCAGGGCCCACGACAGCCCCAGCATTTT
TRBJ1-4	-	TRBV4-1	-	CASSLDGSSNEKLFF	TGCGCCAGCAGCCTCGACGGCAGCTCCAATGAAAAACTGTTTTTT
TRBJ1-2	-	TRBV5-4	-	CASSHDLPSGYTF	TGTGCCAGCAGCCACGACTTACCAAGTGGCTACACCTTC
TRBJ1-5	TRBD1	TRBV28	-	CASSFLNRGGGNQPQHF	TGTGCCAGCAGTTTCCTCAACAGGGGCGGAGGCAATCAGCCCCAGCATTTT
TRBJ1-1	-	TRBV5-8	-	CASSWGAEAFF	TGTGCCAGCAGCTGGGGGGCTGAAGCTTTCTTT
TRBJ1-1	-	TRBV7-8	-	CASSLGVRNEAFF	TGTGCCAGCAGCTTAGGGGTACGGAATGAAGCTTTCTTT
TRBJ2-2	-	TRBV12-5	-	CASGLVLGGWGTGELFF	TGTGCTAGTGGTTTGGTATTAGGAGGGTGGGGCACCGGGGAGCTGTTTTTT
TRBJ1-5	-	TRBV5-6	-	CASSLVGADQPQHF	TGTGCCAGCAGCTTGGTGGGGGCGGATCAGCCCCAGCATTTT
TRBJ2-1	-	TRBV9	-	CASSFPGANEQFF	TGTGCCAGCAGCTTTCCCGGGGCGAATGAGCAGTTCTTC
TRBJ1-5	-	TRBV30	-	CAWTRGSNQPQHF	TGTGCCTGGACGCGGGGAAGCAATCAGCCCCAGCATTTT